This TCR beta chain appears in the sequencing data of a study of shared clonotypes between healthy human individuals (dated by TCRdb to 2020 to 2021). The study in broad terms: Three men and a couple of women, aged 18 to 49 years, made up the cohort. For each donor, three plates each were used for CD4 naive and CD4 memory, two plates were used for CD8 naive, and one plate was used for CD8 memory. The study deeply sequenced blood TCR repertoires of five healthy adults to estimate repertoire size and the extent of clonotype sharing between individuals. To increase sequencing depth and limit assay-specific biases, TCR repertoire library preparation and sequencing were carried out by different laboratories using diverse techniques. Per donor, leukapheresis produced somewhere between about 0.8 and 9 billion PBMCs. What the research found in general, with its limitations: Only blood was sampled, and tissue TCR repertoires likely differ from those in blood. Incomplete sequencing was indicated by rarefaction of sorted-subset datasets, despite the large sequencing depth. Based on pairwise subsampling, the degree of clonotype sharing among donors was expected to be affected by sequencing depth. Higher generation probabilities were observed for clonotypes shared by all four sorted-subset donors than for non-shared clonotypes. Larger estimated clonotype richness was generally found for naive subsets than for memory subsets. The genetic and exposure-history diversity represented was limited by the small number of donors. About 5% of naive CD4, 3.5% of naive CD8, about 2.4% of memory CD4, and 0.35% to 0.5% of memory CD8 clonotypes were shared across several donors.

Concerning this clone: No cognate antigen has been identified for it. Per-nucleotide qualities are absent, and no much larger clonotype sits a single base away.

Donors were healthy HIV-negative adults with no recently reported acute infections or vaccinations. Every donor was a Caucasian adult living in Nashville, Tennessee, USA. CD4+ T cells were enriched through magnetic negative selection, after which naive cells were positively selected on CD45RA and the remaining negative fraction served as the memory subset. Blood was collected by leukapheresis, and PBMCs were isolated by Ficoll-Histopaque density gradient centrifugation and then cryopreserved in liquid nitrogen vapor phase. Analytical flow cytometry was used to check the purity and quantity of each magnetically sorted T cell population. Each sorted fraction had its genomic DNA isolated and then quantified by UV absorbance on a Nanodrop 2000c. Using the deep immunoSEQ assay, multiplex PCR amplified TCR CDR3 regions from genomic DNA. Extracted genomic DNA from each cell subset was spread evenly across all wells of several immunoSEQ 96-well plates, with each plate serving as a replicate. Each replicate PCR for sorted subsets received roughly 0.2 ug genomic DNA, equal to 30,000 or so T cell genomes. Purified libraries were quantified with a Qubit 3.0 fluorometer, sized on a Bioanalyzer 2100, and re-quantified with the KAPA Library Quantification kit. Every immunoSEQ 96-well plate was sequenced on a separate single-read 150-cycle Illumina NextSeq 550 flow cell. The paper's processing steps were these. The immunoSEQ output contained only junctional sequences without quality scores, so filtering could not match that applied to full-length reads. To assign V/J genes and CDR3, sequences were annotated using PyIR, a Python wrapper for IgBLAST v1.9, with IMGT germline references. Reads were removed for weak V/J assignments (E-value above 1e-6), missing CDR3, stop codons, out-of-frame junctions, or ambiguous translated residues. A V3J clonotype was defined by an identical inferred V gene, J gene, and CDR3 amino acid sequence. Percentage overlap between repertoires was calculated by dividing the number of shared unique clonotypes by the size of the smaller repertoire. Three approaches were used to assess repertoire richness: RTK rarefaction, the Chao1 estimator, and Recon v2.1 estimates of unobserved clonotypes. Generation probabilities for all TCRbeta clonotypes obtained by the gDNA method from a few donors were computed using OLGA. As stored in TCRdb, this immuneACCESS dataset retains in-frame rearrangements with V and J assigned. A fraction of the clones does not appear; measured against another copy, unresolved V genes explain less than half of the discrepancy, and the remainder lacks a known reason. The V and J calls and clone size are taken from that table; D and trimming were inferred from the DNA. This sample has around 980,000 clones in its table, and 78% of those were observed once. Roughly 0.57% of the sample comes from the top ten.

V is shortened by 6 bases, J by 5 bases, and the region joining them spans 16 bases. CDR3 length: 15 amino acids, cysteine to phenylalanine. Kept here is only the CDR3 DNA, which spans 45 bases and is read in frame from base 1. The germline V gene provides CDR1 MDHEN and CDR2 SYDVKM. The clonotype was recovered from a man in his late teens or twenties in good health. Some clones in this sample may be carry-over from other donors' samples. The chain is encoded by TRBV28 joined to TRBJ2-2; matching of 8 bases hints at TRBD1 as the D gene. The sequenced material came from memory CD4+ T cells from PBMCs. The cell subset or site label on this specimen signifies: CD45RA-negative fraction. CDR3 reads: CASSSTGGGTGELFF. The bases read TGTGCCAGCAGCTCCACAGGGGGGGGTACCGGGGAGCTGTTTTTT.